The 12 T cell receptor beta chains given below trace back to one sample, sequenced in a study of cytomegalovirus exposure and HLA in healthy donors. The PCR used 60 Vbeta and 13 Jbeta primers. Repertoires were generated with immunoSEQ multiplex PCR, while TCRdb's copy carries only in-frame clones and drops some. The listing records 95,000 to 150,000 clones. The sample consisted of PBMCs. Receptors were obtained from a man aged 18 to 29 in good health and CMV-seronegative.

The DNA for the CDR3 is TGTGCCAGCAGCTGGGACAGAGGCTATGGCTACACCTTC. Amino acid sequence: CASSWDRGYGYTF. The chain has TRBV5-6 and TRBJ1-2, with TRBD1 identical over 7 bases. Germline values: CDR1 SGHDT, CDR2 YYEEEE. The CDR3 consists of 13 residues. V dropped 3 bases and J dropped 4; count of bases not matched to a gene: 3.

The chain has TRBV30 and TRBJ1-4, with D perhaps TRBD1 (6 bases). The germline V and J ends were trimmed by 5 bases and 7 bases, with 20 bases remaining between them. Germline loops: CDR1 GTSNPN, CDR2 SVGIG (reference sequence). CDR3 length equals 15 residues. DNA for the CDR3: TGTGCCTGGGGCCCAAAACAGGGCGGGAGTGAAAAACTGTTTTTT. Amino acid sequence: CAWGPKQGGSEKLFF.

This chain links TRBV2 with TRBJ1-2, with a possible D match to TRBD1 (6 bases). Germline V gives CDR1 SNHLY, CDR2 FYNNEI. Deletions cut 5 bases from V and 8 bases from J, with 18 bases between. CDR3 length: 14 amino acids. The chain's CDR3 is CASSPDRKGSGYTF. CDR3 in DNA: TGTGCCAGCAGTCCCGACAGGAAGGGTTCCGGCTACACCTTC.

The chain carries TRBV4-1 and TRBJ2-1, with 9 nucleotides matching TRBD2. Trimming removed 0 bases from V and 6 bases from J; junction bases left unmatched: 9. Germline V gene data show CDR1 as MGHRA and CDR2 as YSYEKL. The CDR3 runs to 17 residues. CDR3 region: CASSQDPASGTFNEQFF. The CDR3 region has the DNA TGCGCCAGCAGCCAAGATCCGGCTAGCGGGACCTTCAATGAGCAGTTCTTC.

The genes are TRBV6-5 and TRBJ1-1; TRBD1 is a possible D gene (5 bases). The CDR3 has 12 residues. V shed 6 bases and J shed 5 bases, with 10 bases lying between them. The germline CDR1 and CDR2 sequences are MNHEY and SVGAGI. The CDR3 bases are TGTGCCAGCAGCGCGGGGGGAACTGAAGCTTTCTTT. This encodes CASSAGGTEAFF.

The chain has TRBV28 and TRBJ1-5; tentative D call: TRBD1 (6 bases). Looked up from germline, CDR1 is MDHEN and CDR2 is SYDVKM. V lost 5 bases, J lost 1 base, and 9 bases lay in between. CDR3 length: 14 amino acids. The CDR3 sequence is CASSAGDSNQPQHF. In nucleotides, the CDR3 is TGTGCCAGCAGTGCAGGGGACAGCAATCAGCCCCAGCATTTT. The full variable domain, completed using reference TRBV28 and TRBJ1-5, is DVKVTQSSRYLVKRTGEKVFLECVQDMDHENMFWYRQDPGLGLRLIYFSYDVKMKEKGDIPEGYSVSREKKERFSLILESASTNQTSMYLCASSAGDSNQPQHFGDGTRLSIL.

V is TRBV6-5 and J is TRBJ1-5, with 7 bases identical to TRBD1. The CDR3 loop spans 14 amino acids. Per the germline V gene, CDR1 is MNHEY and CDR2 is SVGAGI. Losses at the gene ends were 4 bases for V and 4 bases for J; bases not matched to a gene: 4. CDR3 in DNA: TGTGCCAGCAGTTGGCAGGGGGTGAATCAGCCCCAGCATTTT. This gives the protein CASSWQGVNQPQHF.

The chain joins TRBV7-2 to TRBJ2-5; D remains ambiguous. In germline, CDR1 is SGHTA, CDR2 FQGNSA. V gave up 6 bases and J gave up 2 bases, with 16 bases separating them. CDR3 length: 15 amino acids. CDR3 amino acids: CASRRSTIEQETQYF. DNA for the CDR3: TGTGCCAGCAGACGGAGCACAATAGAACAAGAGACCCAGTACTTC.

V is TRBV29-1 and J is TRBJ1-1, with TRBD1 identical over 9 bases. Germline values: CDR1 SQVTM, CDR2 ANQGSEA. This CDR3 has 13 amino acids. The V and J ends lost 6 bases and 4 bases, in that order; junction bases with no gene match: 6. For the CDR3, the DNA is TGCAGCGTCCATGACAGGGGGGTCACTGAAGCTTTCTTT. Encoded protein: CSVHDRGVTEAFF.

J is TRBJ2-1 and V is TRBV19, with 8 bases identical to TRBD2. CDR1 is LNHDA and CDR2 is SQIVND in the germline V gene (reference sequence). CDR3 length: 16 amino acids. The J segment lost 4 bases and the V segment lost 5 bases, leaving 10 bases of the junction unmatched. CDR3 sequence: CASSGPASGSYNEQFF. CDR3 DNA: TGTGCCAGTAGTGGCCCAGCTAGCGGGTCGTACAATGAGCAGTTCTTC.

The chain is built from TRBV7-9 and TRBJ2-3, with 7 bases that match TRBD1. The trim removed 6 bases at V and 2 bases at J, leaving 11 bases unmatched. The CDR3 consists of 16 residues. The germline V gene encodes CDR1 SEHNR and CDR2 FQNEAQ (reference sequence). CDR3 bases: TGTGCCAGCAGTCCACAACTACAGGGGCCCACAGATACGCAGTATTTT. Translation: CASSPQLQGPTDTQYF. Full variable domain (missing parts from reference TRBV7-9 and TRBJ2-3): DTGVSQNPRHKITKRGQNVTFRCDPISEHNRLYWYRQTLGQGPEFLTYFQNEAQLEKSRLLSDRFSAERPKGSFSTLEIQRTEQGDSAMYLCASSPQLQGPTDTQYFGPGTRLTVL.

J is TRBJ1-5 and V is TRBV19, with a possible D match to TRBD1 (6 bases). Trimming took off 5 bases at V and 7 bases at J, with 15 bases between the two ends. From germline, CDR1 is LNHDA and CDR2 SQIVND (reference sequence). The CDR3 extends over 14 amino acids. For the CDR3, the DNA is TGTGCCAGTAGTGTACAAGGGGGAAGGCAGCCCCAGCATTTT. Translating it yields CASSVQGGRQPQHF.